Given below is one TCR beta chain in context. This clonotype came up a few times. Its antigen target is currently unknown. Within one base of it there is no much larger clone, and no base qualities were kept. Via the germline V gene (reference sequence), CDR1 is SGHNT and CDR2 YYREEE. Trimming at the junction amounts to 5 bases on V and 1 base on J, and the germline ends lie 17 bases apart. CDR3 length: 16 amino acids, cysteine to phenylalanine. Only the CDR3 DNA is retained, 48 bases long and in frame from the first base. These data come from a study of post-analysis software for immune sequencing data (dated by TCRdb to the mid-2010s). Context from the whole study: Disease courses on record covered relapsing-remitting, secondary progressive and progressive-relapsing multiple sclerosis, though some patients had no subtype annotation. A subset of samples was prepared in parallel using single-end sample barcoding, then pooled and co-amplified after Illumina adapter ligation. The multiple sclerosis patient repertoires were compared with about a dozen previously published healthy control repertoires from donors aged about 6 to 26 years.

TCR beta repertoires were profiled from peripheral blood of more than ten young patients with multiple sclerosis to demonstrate the VDJtools post-analysis software. The multiple sclerosis patients were children and adolescents between 6 and 15 years of age. Libraries were prepared through PCR. TCRdb names Illumina HiSeq 2500 as the instrument used. To reduce PCR and sequencing biases, unique molecular identifiers were built into the TCR beta cDNA libraries. Every 1 to 10 million input T cells yielded approximately 500,000 cDNA molecules, meaning each molecule approximated one T cell. The same protocol used for the earlier healthy control dataset was applied to prepare and sequence the patient libraries. Samples belonging to the same batch were prepared together, multiplexed and sequenced on a shared HiSeq lane. Regarding the original processing steps: MIGEC was used to process the raw barcoded reads, and molecular identifier groups with only a single read were discarded before consensus assembly and CDR3 extraction. Clonotype tables were post-analysed with VDJtools, and diversity was normalized by down-sampling all datasets to the smallest sample size. In repertoire overlap clustering, CDR3 amino acid sequences, but not nucleotide sequences, were matched to correct batch-related cross-sample contamination. TCRdb's own reprocessing of the public reads used fastp at Q25 and MiXCR and kept productive beta chains. Entries are consolidated by CDR3 protein sequence, retaining the most common genes and DNA. These V and J calls rely on TCRdb rather than the paper's analysis. This sample is represented by 820,000 or so distinct CDR3 sequences; roughly 50% of them were singletons. Jointly, the top ten make up roughly 4.4% of the sample.

Overall study results and their limits: The control group was slightly older than the multiple sclerosis patient group. Patients showed significantly higher frequencies than controls for 4 or 5 TRBV segments, among them TRBV5-6, TRBV5-1 and TRBV20-1. Strong co-clustering of samples prepared in the same batch was shown by direct clustering with F measure, prompting a batch-effect correction. Significantly lower normalized Chao1 diversity was found in multiple sclerosis patients than in controls, suggesting substantial peripheral T-cell clonal expansion.

The chain links TRBV5-4 with TRBJ2-3; a tentative D match to TRBD2 spans 6 bases. Specimen: blood. This receptor was taken from a girl aged 5 to 17 with multiple sclerosis. The nucleotides are TGTGCCAGCAGTCCCATGGGACTTGGCGGCACAGATACGCAGTATTTT. The resulting protein is CASSPMGLGGTDTQYF.